Shown below are 13 T cell receptor beta chains from a single sample sequenced in a study of PD-L1 blockade in urothelial cancer. Specified time point: peripheral blood 6 weeks after treatment start. The repertoire was sequenced with immunoSEQ multiplex PCR; TCRdb's copy has only in-frame clones and lacks some. The sample has more than 45,000 clones, roughly 80% seen once. Sequencing was performed on PBMCs, taken around atezolizumab (anti-PD-L1) treatment. The receptors shown here come from a man between 65 and 85 years old with urothelial cancer.

This clone was found a few times. The chain is built from TRBV4-1 and TRBJ1-1; D remains unclear. Trimming removed 5 bases at V and 6 bases at J, with 13 bases between. CDR3 length: 13 amino acids. Germline V CDR1 and CDR2: MGHRA, YSYEKL. CDR3 nucleotides: TGCGCCAGCAGCTCTACTGACTCCCCTGAAGCTTTCTTT. Translating gives CASSSTDSPEAFF.

The chain joins TRBV14 to TRBJ2-3, with a tentative D call TRBD2 (6 bases). Deletions cut 2 bases from V and 4 bases from J, with 13 bases between. The CDR3 is 15 amino acids. The germline V gene has CDR1 SGHDN and CDR2 FVKESK. The CDR3 region is CASSQLWGLSDTQYF. The CDR3 DNA reads TGTGCCAGCAGCCAACTATGGGGACTGTCAGATACGCAGTATTTT.

The count of this clone is one. J is TRBJ2-1 and V is TRBV29-1; TRBD1 matches 7 bases. The CDR3 contains 11 residues. J lost 6 bases, V lost 6 bases, and 2 bases had no gene match. The V gene's germline CDR1 is SQVTM and CDR2 ANQGSEA. The CDR3 nucleotides are TGCAGCGTGCACAGGGGCAATGAGCAGTTCTTC. Protein product: CSVHRGNEQFF.

This sequence joins TRBV7-2 and TRBJ2-1; D may be TRBD1 (6 bases). The germline CDR1 and CDR2 sequences are SGHTA and FQGNSA. The CDR3 sequence is 13 residues long. The V end lost 2 bases, the J end lost 7 bases, and 9 bases lay between the germline ends. The CDR3 spells CASSLYRVNEQFF. CDR3 bases: TGTGCCAGCAGCTTATACAGGGTGAATGAGCAGTTCTTC.

The chain carries TRBV7-9 and TRBJ2-1, with a tentative D call TRBD1 (5 bases). V lost 6 bases and J 4 bases, leaving 7 bases between the germline ends. In germline, CDR1 is SEHNR, CDR2 FQNEAQ (reference sequence). This CDR3 region has 12 residues. The CDR3 nucleotides read TGTGCCAGCAGAGGGGCATACAATGAGCAGTTCTTC. Protein: CASRGAYNEQFF.

This clone appeared once. The chain employs TRBV30 and TRBJ1-5, with D tentatively TRBD1 (6 bases). The length of the CDR3 is 14 residues. Trimming shortened V by 2 bases and J by 2 bases, and 10 bases separated the two germline ends. Germline CDR1 and CDR2: GTSNPN and SVGIG (reference sequence). This chain's CDR3 is CAWSLAGGNQPQHF. CDR3 in DNA: TGTGCCTGGAGTTTGGCAGGGGGCAATCAGCCCCAGCATTTT.

V is TRBV11-3 and J is TRBJ1-3, with D hard to call. V lost 3 bases and J 0 bases, leaving 6 bases between the germline ends. Germline loops: CDR1 SGHNT, CDR2 YENEEA. The CDR3 extends over 14 amino acids. CDR3 nucleotide sequence: TGTGCCAGCAGCTTTGGCGGCTCTGGAAACACCATATATTTT. Its protein product is CASSFGGSGNTIYF.

V gene TRBV29-1 combines with J gene TRBJ2-6, with D maybe TRBD1 (5 bases). V was cut by 5 bases and J by 7 bases, with 15 bases left in between. Germline CDR1 reads SQVTM; CDR2 reads ANQGSEA. CDR3 length: 14 residues. CDR3 bases: TGCAGCGTTACGTCGACAGTGAAAGCCAACGTCCTGACTTTC. This translates into CSVTSTVKANVLTF.

The chain uses TRBV9 and TRBJ2-1, with 7 positions matching TRBD1. Losses at the gene ends were 0 bases for V and 5 bases for J; bases not matched to a gene: 5. The CDR3 consists of 15 residues. The germline gives CDR1 SGDLS, CDR2 YYNGEE. The CDR3: CASSVERGRDNEQFF. In DNA form, the CDR3 reads TGTGCCAGCAGCGTAGAAAGGGGGCGCGACAATGAGCAGTTCTTC.

This chain connects TRBV19 to TRBJ1-1, with a tentative D call TRBD1 (6 bases). V was cut by 4 bases and J by 4 bases, with 19 bases left in between. Germline V lookup: CDR1 LNHDA, CDR2 SQIVND (reference sequence). The length of the CDR3 is 16 residues. Here the CDR3 reads CASSRAGAPAGTEAFF. The CDR3 DNA follows: TGTGCCAGTAGTAGGGCAGGGGCCCCGGCCGGCACTGAAGCTTTCTTT.

The chain joins TRBV10-2 to TRBJ1-1; D is possibly TRBD1 (5 bases). CDR1 is WSHSY and CDR2 is SAAADI in the germline V gene. The CDR3 spans 15 residues. The germline V and J ends were trimmed by 0 bases and 1 base, with 9 bases remaining between them. CDR3 amino acids: CASSESRQTNTEAFF. CDR3 DNA: TGCGCCAGCAGTGAGTCTCGACAGACGAACACTGAAGCTTTCTTT.

V and J are TRBV11-1 and TRBJ2-7; 10 bases line up with TRBD2. The junction had 17 bases not matched to a gene; V was cut back by 4 bases and J by 2 bases. There are 19 residues in the CDR3. Germline lookup yields CDR1 SGHAT and CDR2 FQDESV (reference sequence). The CDR3 DNA reads TGTGCCAGCAGCTCACCTTTTAGCGGGAGGAACCCCTCCGCCTACGAGCAGTACTTC. This sequence encodes CASSSPFSGRNPSAYEQYF.

The chain recombines TRBV10-3 with TRBJ1-4; a weak D match, TRBD1 (6 bases). CDR3 length equals 13 residues. The germline gives CDR1 ENHRY, CDR2 SYGVKD. Trimming shortened V by 10 bases and J by 3 bases, and 12 bases separated the two germline ends. The CDR3, as DNA: TGTGCCAACCAACAGGGTCCTAATGAAAAACTGTTTTTT. Translating gives CANQQGPNEKLFF.